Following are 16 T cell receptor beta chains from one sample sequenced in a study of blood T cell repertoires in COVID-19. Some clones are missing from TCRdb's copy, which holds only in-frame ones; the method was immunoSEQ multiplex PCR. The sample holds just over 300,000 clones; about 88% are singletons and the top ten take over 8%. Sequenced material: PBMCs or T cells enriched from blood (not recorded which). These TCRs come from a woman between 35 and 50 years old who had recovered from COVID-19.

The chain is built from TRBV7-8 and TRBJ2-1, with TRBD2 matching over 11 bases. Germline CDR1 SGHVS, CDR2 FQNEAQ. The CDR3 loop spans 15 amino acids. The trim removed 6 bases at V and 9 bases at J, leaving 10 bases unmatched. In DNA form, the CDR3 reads TGTGCCAGCAGAACAATAGCGGGAGGGCGACGTGAGCAGTTCTTC. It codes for CASRTIAGGRREQFF.

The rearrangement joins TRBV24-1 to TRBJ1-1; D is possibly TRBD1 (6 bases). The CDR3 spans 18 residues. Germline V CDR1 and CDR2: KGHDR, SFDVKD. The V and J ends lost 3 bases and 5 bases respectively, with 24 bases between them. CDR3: CATSDPPLGTNITTEAFF. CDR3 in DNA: TGTGCCACCAGTGATCCTCCGTTAGGGACAAATATTACAACTGAAGCTTTCTTT.

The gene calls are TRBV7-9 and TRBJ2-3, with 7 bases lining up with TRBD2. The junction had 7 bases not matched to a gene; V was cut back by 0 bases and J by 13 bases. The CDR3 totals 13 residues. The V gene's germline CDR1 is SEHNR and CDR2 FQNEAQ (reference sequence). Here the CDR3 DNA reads TGTGCCAGCAGCTTAGCGCTAGGACTAGGGGAGTATTTT. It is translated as CASSLALGLGEYF.

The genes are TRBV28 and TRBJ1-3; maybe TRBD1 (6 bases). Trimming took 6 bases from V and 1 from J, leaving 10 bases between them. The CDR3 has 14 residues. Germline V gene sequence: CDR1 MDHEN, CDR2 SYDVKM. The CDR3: CASSRDRSGNTIYF. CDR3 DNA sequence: TGTGCCAGCAGCCGAGACAGGTCTGGAAACACCATATATTTT.

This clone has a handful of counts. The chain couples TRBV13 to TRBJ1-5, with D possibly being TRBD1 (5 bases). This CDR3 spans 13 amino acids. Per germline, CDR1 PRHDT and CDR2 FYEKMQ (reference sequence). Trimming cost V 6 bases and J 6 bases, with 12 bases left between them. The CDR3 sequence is CASSPGLGQPQHF. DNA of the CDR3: TGTGCCAGCAGTCCAGGGTTGGGTCAGCCCCAGCATTTT.

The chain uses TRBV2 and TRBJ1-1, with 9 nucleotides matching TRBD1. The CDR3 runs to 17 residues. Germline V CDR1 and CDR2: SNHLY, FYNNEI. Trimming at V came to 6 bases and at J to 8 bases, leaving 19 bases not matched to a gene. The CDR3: CASRMGQGISLDFEAFF. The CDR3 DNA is TGTGCCAGCAGAATGGGACAGGGCATCTCCCTAGACTTCGAAGCTTTCTTT.

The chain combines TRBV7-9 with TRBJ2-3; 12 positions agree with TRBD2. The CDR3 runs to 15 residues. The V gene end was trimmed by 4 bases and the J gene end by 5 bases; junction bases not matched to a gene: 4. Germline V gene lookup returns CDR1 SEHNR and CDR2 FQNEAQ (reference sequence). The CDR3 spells CASSSGLAGQDTQYF. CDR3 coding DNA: TGTGCCAGCAGCTCAGGACTAGCGGGACAAGATACGCAGTATTTT.

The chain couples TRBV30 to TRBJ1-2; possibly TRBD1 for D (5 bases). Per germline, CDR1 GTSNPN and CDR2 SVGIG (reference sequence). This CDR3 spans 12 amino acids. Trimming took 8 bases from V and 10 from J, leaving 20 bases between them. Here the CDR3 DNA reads TGTGCCACCAGTGGGCAGGGCTTAGACTACACCTTC. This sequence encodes CATSGQGLDYTF.

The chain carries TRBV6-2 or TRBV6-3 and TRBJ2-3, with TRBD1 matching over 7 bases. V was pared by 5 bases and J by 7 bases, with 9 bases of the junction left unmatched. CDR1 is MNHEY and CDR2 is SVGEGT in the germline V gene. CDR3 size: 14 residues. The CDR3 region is CASSPHGTAYTQYF. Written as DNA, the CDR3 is TGTGCCAGCAGTCCCCACGGGACAGCTTATACGCAGTATTTT.

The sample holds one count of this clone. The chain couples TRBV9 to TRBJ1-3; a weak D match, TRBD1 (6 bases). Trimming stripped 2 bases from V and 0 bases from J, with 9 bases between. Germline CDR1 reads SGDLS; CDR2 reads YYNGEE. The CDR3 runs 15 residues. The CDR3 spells CASSVDRHSGNTIYF. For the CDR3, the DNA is TGTGCCAGCAGCGTGGACAGACACTCTGGAAACACCATATATTTT.

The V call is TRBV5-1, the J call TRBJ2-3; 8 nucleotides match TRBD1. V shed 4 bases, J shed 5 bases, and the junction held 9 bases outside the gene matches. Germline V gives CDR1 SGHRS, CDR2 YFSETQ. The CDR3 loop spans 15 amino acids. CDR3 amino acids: CASSPGQGVLDTQYF. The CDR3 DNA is TGCGCCAGCAGCCCAGGACAGGGTGTACTAGATACGCAGTATTTT.

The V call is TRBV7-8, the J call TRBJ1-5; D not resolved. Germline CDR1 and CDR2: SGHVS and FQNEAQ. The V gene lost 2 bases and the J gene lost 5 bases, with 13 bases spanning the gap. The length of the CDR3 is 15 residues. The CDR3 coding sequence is TGTGCCAGCAGCTTATCCCCCGGGAACGATCAGCCCCAGCATTTT. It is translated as CASSLSPGNDQPQHF.

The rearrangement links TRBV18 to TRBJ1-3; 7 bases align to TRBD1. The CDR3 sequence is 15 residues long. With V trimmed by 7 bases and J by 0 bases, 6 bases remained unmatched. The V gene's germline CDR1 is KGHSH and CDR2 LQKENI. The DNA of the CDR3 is TGTGCCAGCTTGAGGGGGCCAAGCTCTGGAAACACCATATATTTT. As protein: CASLRGPSSGNTIYF.

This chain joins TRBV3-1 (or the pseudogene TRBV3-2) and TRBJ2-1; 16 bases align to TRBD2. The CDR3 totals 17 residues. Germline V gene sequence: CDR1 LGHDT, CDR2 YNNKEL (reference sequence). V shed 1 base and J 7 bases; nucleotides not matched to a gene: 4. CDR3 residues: CASSQAGTSGGANEQFF. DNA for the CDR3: TGTGCCAGCAGCCAAGCTGGGACTAGCGGGGGGGCTAATGAGCAGTTCTTC.

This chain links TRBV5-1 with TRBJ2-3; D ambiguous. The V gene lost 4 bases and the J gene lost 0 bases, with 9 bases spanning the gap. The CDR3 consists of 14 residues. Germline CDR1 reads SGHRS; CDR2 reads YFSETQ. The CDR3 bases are TGCGCCAGCAGCCGGAGCTACAGCACAGATACGCAGTATTTT. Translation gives CASSRSYSTDTQYF.

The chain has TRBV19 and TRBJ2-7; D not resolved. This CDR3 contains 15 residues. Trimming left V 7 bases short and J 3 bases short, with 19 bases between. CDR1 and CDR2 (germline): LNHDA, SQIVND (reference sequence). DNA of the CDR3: TGTGCCAGTACCCTGGGCCCAGGCCCGGTCTACGAGCAGTACTTC. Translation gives CASTLGPGPVYEQYF.